This TCR beta chain was recovered during a study of T cell changes during pregnancy in multiple sclerosis. This table comes from immunoSEQ multiplex PCR, and its TCRdb copy is limited to in-frame clones, with some not included. The sample lists under 50,000 clones, 92% occurring once. This CDR3 is built from 14 residues. Germline-derived CDR1 and CDR2 are MNHEY and SVGAGI. The V and J ends lost 9 bases and 4 bases, in that order; junction bases with no gene match: 11. The chain is built from TRBV6-5 and TRBJ1-2, with 7 nucleotides matching TRBD1. The sample was CD8+ T cells from peripheral blood mononuclear cells, taken before pregnancy. This receptor was obtained from a female donor with multiple sclerosis, enrolled in a pregnancy study. CDR3 nucleotides: TGTGCCAGTCGTCCGGAGGGGGCATTCTATGGCTACACCTTC. Residues: CASRPEGAFYGYTF.